One sample yielded the 31 T cell receptor beta chains listed below, sequenced in a study of blood T cell repertoires in COVID-19. TCRdb's table, derived via immunoSEQ multiplex PCR, lists solely in-frame clones and lacks some. The sample shows some 150,000 clones, 75% to 85% of them seen only once. Sequenced input: peripheral blood. The origin of the receptors is a man aged 60-69 years with acute or convalescent COVID-19.

The chain recombines TRBV2 with TRBJ2-2, with 12 nucleotides matching TRBD1. Germline CDR1 reads SNHLY; CDR2 reads FYNNEI. The CDR3 contains 21 residues. Germline trimming cut 4 bases from V and 2 bases from J; bases unmatched to any gene: 17. The DNA of the CDR3 is TGTGCCAGCAGTGGGCCTCAGTTGCCGGGACAGGGGGCGAAAAACACCGGGGAGCTGTTTTTT. This gives the protein CASSGPQLPGQGAKNTGELFF.

This chain's CDR3 is CASSVGTGGDQPQHF. The CDR3 DNA sequence: TGTGCCAGCAGCGTAGGGACAGGGGGGGATCAGCCCCAGCATTTT. The chain carries TRBV9 and TRBJ1-5, with 10 bases fitting TRBD1. The CDR3 contains 15 residues. CDR1 and CDR2 (germline): SGDLS, YYNGEE. Unmatched junction bases numbered 2, after V lost 0 bases and J lost 5 bases. Looking up the rest from reference TRBV9 and TRBJ1-5 gives the full variable domain: DSGVTQTPKHLITATGQRVTLRCSPRSGDLSVYWYQQSLDQGLQFLIQYYNGEERAKGNILERFSAQQFPDLHSELNLSSLELGDSALYFCASSVGTGGDQPQHFGDGTRLSIL.

This chain links TRBV18 with TRBJ1-1; TRBD1 aligns across 8 bases. The CDR3 loop spans 13 amino acids. Germline V gene lookup returns CDR1 KGHSH and CDR2 LQKENI. Trimming removed 6 bases from V and 8 bases from J; junction bases left unmatched: 8. The CDR3 DNA reads as TGTGCCAGCTCCTTGGACAGGGAGTTCGAAGCTTTCTTT. Encoded protein: CASSLDREFEAFF.

This chain links TRBV7-2 with TRBJ2-7; maybe TRBD2 (6 bases). V lost 1 base, J lost 7 bases, and 17 bases lay in between. The CDR3 sequence is 15 residues long. CDR1 is SGHTA and CDR2 is FQGNSA in the germline V gene. The CDR3 loop is CASSLVWKGAGEQYF. The CDR3 nucleotides read TGTGCCAGCAGCTTAGTGTGGAAAGGGGCGGGGGAGCAGTACTTC.

V is TRBV3-1 (or the pseudogene TRBV3-2) and J is TRBJ1-5, with D perhaps matching TRBD1 (6 bases). CDR1 and CDR2 from the germline V gene are LGHDT and YNNKEL (reference sequence). The CDR3 length is 14 residues. V was cut by 4 bases and J by 4 bases, with 11 bases left in between. CDR3 DNA sequence: TGTGCCAGCAGCCCCGGGACACCGAATCAGCCCCAGCATTTT. Protein: CASSPGTPNQPQHF.

The chain recombines TRBV9 with TRBJ2-1, with TRBD1 matching 8 bases. The V gene end was trimmed by 0 bases and the J gene end by 8 bases; junction bases not matched to a gene: 4. This CDR3 region has 14 residues. Germline V gene sequence: CDR1 SGDLS, CDR2 YYNGEE. CDR3 bases: TGTGCCAGCAGCGTAGCGGACAGGGTCCATGAGCAGTTCTTC. This codes for CASSVADRVHEQFF.

This clone was counted only a few times. This CDR3 reads CASSPGQGSNEQYF. Written as DNA, the CDR3 is TGTGCCAGCAGCCCGGGACAGGGGAGCAACGAGCAGTACTTC. The chain has TRBV5-6 and TRBJ2-7, with 10 bases lining up with TRBD1. V was pared by 4 bases and J by 5 bases, with 6 bases of the junction left unmatched. This CDR3 has 14 amino acids. Germline V gene lookup returns CDR1 SGHDT and CDR2 YYEEEE.

This clone has more than one count but fewer than ten. V and J are TRBV18 and TRBJ2-3; TRBD2 might be the D (6 bases). Germline assignment: CDR1 KGHSH and CDR2 LQKENI. Trimming took off 6 bases at V and 4 bases at J, with 23 bases between the two ends. The CDR3 totals 17 residues. CDR3 in DNA: TGTGCCAGCTCCATCCGGGGAGGAACGCACGTCTCAGATACGCAGTATTTT. This gives the protein CASSIRGGTHVSDTQYF.

The chain has TRBV11-2 and TRBJ2-6; D may be TRBD2 (5 bases). V lost 1 base and J 0 bases, leaving 7 bases between the germline ends. This CDR3 region has 16 residues. The germline gives CDR1 SGHAT, CDR2 FQNNGV. Here the CDR3 reads CASSLVRASGANVLTF. In DNA, the CDR3 is TGTGCCAGCAGCTTAGTGAGGGCCTCTGGGGCCAACGTCCTGACTTTC.

This clone was counted a few times. This sequence joins TRBV3-1 (or the pseudogene TRBV3-2) and TRBJ2-7; TRBD2 matches at 10 bases. With V trimmed by 0 bases and J by 6 bases, 14 bases remained unmatched. Germline CDR1 is LGHDT and CDR2 is YNNKEL (reference sequence). The CDR3 totals 18 residues. Here the CDR3 DNA reads TGTGCCAGCAGCCAAGATAGGGCTAGCGGGAGAGTCTCGCCCGAGCAGTACTTC. This translates into CASSQDRASGRVSPEQYF.

The CDR3 here is CASSVGGAYNEQFF. CDR3 coding DNA: TGTGCCAGCAGCGTCGGCGGGGCCTACAATGAGCAGTTCTTC. The chain uses TRBV5-5 and TRBJ2-1; D perhaps matches TRBD2 (6 bases). Deletions cut 4 bases from V and 2 bases from J, with 10 bases between. CDR3 size: 14 residues. Germline CDR1 reads SGHKS; CDR2 reads YYEKEE (reference sequence). Filled out from reference TRBV5-5 and TRBJ2-1, the complete variable domain reads DAGVTQSPTHLIKTRGQQVTLRCSPISGHKSVSWYQQVLGQGPQFIFQYYEKEERGRGNFPDRFSARQFPNYSSELNVNALLLGDSALYLCASSVGGAYNEQFFGPGTRLTVL.

J is TRBJ2-1 and V is TRBV28; 8 bases are a match to TRBD2. The V and J ends lost 6 bases and 5 bases, in that order; junction bases with no gene match: 6. The CDR3 has 14 amino acids. CDR1 is MDHEN, CDR2 SYDVKM, per germline. As DNA, the CDR3 is TGTGCCAGCAGGGGAAGCGGGAGCGACAATGAGCAGTTCTTC. Its protein product is CASRGSGSDNEQFF.

The chain couples TRBV7-3 to TRBJ2-2, with 9 bases matching TRBD2. CDR1 and CDR2 from the germline V gene are SGHTA and FQGTGA. V gave up 2 bases and J gave up 5 bases; unmatched junction bases: 3. This CDR3 region has 15 residues. The CDR3 DNA sequence: TGTGCCAGCAGCTTAGCGGGAGGGGGTACCGGGGAGCTGTTTTTT. Protein: CASSLAGGGTGELFF.

The V call is TRBV25-1, the J call TRBJ2-7, with 7 nucleotides matching TRBD1. The CDR3 spans 13 residues. V lost 8 bases and J lost 5; bases outside the gene matches: 9. CDR1 and CDR2 (germline): MGHDK, SYGVNS. CDR3: CASADRDTNEQYF. DNA of the CDR3: TGTGCCAGCGCAGACAGGGACACGAACGAGCAGTACTTC.

This chain joins TRBV5-6 and TRBJ2-3; TRBD1 agrees at 7 bases. CDR3 length: 14 residues. Germline-derived CDR1 and CDR2 are SGHDT and YYEEEE. Trimming took 4 bases from V and 4 from J; bases not matched to a gene: 6. DNA of the CDR3: TGTGCCAGCAGCCCGAGGGGGCTCCCAGATACGCAGTATTTT. This codes for CASSPRGLPDTQYF.

V usage is TRBV6-5 and J usage is TRBJ1-6; 9 bases align to TRBD1. V was clipped by 6 bases and J by 10 bases; unmatched bases: 4. CDR3 length: 13 amino acids. Germline CDR1 MNHEY, CDR2 SVGAGI. CDR3 nucleotides: TGTGCCAGCAGGGACAGGGGTTTGTCACCCCTCCACTTT. Its protein product is CASRDRGLSPLHF.

The chain couples TRBV5-1 to TRBJ2-3; 11 bases align to TRBD2. This CDR3 has 18 residues. The V gene end was trimmed by 4 bases and the J gene end by 5 bases; junction bases not matched to a gene: 15. CDR1 and CDR2 from the germline V gene are SGHRS and YFSETQ. In DNA form, the CDR3 reads TGCGCCAGCAGCCAACCACTAGCGGGGGAAGGGATGGGAGATACGCAGTATTTT. Translated: CASSQPLAGEGMGDTQYF.

The sample holds a few counts of this clone. The chain combines TRBV19 with TRBJ1-5; D ambiguous. CDR3 length: 15 residues. Germline-derived CDR1 and CDR2 are LNHDA and SQIVND (reference sequence). The V and J ends lost 7 bases and 0 bases respectively, with 13 bases between them. The CDR3 region is CASTPEGLSNQPQHF. CDR3 nucleotide sequence: TGTGCCAGTACTCCGGAGGGCCTTAGCAATCAGCCCCAGCATTTT.

The chain carries TRBV7-2 and TRBJ1-5; D not certain. The CDR3 sequence is 13 residues long. The germline CDR1 and CDR2 sequences are SGHTA and FQGNSA. Trimming removed 0 bases from V and 7 bases from J, with 7 bases in between. CDR3 amino acids: CASSLAFLQPQHF. DNA for the CDR3: TGTGCCAGCAGCTTAGCGTTTCTCCAGCCCCAGCATTTT.

The V call is TRBV28, the J call TRBJ2-7, with D maybe TRBD1 (6 bases). This CDR3 is built from 12 residues. Trimming shortened V by 2 bases and J by 7 bases, and 9 bases separated the two germline ends. CDR1 and CDR2 (germline): MDHEN, SYDVKM. The CDR3 bases are TGTGCCAGCAGTTTACAGGGGTGGGAGCAGTACTTC. It translates to CASSLQGWEQYF.

The genes are TRBV7-9 and TRBJ2-3; tentative D call: TRBD2 (6 bases). CDR1 and CDR2 (germline): SEHNR, FQNEAQ (reference sequence). The CDR3 is 13 residues long. Trimming left V 6 bases short and J 9 bases short, with 16 bases between. CDR3 region: CASSSRLEGTQYF. The CDR3 DNA reads as TGTGCCAGCAGTTCCCGACTAGAAGGCACGCAGTATTTT.

The chain employs TRBV18 and TRBJ1-2; D is unresolved. V shed 6 bases and J shed 3 bases, with 14 bases lying between them. This CDR3 is built from 14 residues. Germline CDR1 KGHSH, CDR2 LQKENI. The CDR3 protein is CASSHLSADYGYTF. CDR3 DNA sequence: TGTGCCAGCTCGCATCTTTCGGCGGACTATGGCTACACCTTC.

V usage is TRBV19 and J usage is TRBJ1-1; 9 positions match TRBD1. The CDR3 has 14 amino acids. From germline, CDR1 is LNHDA and CDR2 SQIVND (reference sequence). V was clipped by 7 bases and J by 7 bases; unmatched bases: 10. CDR3 bases: TGTGCCAGTACCAACCGGGACAGGGTTATTGAAGCTTTCTTT. This codes for CASTNRDRVIEAFF.

The V gene is TRBV19, the J gene TRBJ1-5; possible D gene TRBD1, 5 bases. Trimming left V 6 bases short and J 1 base short, with 16 bases between. The CDR3 sequence is 16 residues long. CDR1 and CDR2 from the germline V gene are LNHDA and SQIVND (reference sequence). CDR3 sequence (DNA): TGTGCCAGTAGAAAAATAACTGGGGCGAGCAATCAGCCCCAGCATTTT. Encoded protein: CASRKITGASNQPQHF.

V and J are TRBV18 and TRBJ2-5; D remains ambiguous. In germline, CDR1 is KGHSH, CDR2 LQKENI. Trimming pared 6 bases from V and 3 bases from J, leaving 8 bases between. This CDR3 has 12 residues. Here the CDR3 reads CASSSHKETQYF. CDR3 sequence (DNA): TGTGCCAGCTCCTCACATAAAGAGACCCAGTACTTC.

The chain is built from TRBV9 and TRBJ2-7; 11 nucleotides match TRBD2. The CDR3 sequence is 19 residues long. After removal of 1 base from V and 6 bases from J, the junction contained 18 bases not matched to a gene. In germline, CDR1 is SGDLS, CDR2 YYNGEE. CDR3 protein: CASSVSPSPLAGGPVEQYF. Here the CDR3 DNA reads TGTGCCAGCAGCGTATCTCCTTCACCCTTAGCGGGGGGGCCAGTCGAGCAGTACTTC.

The rearrangement joins TRBV9 to TRBJ1-4, with 7 bases fitting TRBD1. The trim removed 3 bases at V and 4 bases at J, leaving 6 bases unmatched. The CDR3 length is 15 residues. Germline-derived CDR1 and CDR2 are SGDLS and YYNGEE. The CDR3 DNA follows: TGTGCCAGCAGCGAGGGGGCGCAAGGTAATGAAAAACTGTTTTTT. It is translated as CASSEGAQGNEKLFF.

This sequence joins TRBV5-6 and TRBJ1-2; D gene ambiguous. CDR1 is SGHDT, CDR2 YYEEEE, per germline. This CDR3 spans 14 amino acids. With 1 base removed from V and 0 bases from J, the gap between germline ends came to 7 bases. Here the CDR3 DNA reads TGTGCCAGCAGCTTGCCCGGGGCTAACTATGGCTACACCTTC. Translation gives CASSLPGANYGYTF.

The chain links TRBV6-1 to TRBJ2-5, with TRBD2 matching over 13 bases. V shed 4 bases, J shed 2 bases, and the junction held 10 bases outside the gene matches. CDR3 length: 18 residues. The germline gives CDR1 MNHNS, CDR2 SASEGT. As DNA, the CDR3 is TGTGCCAGCAGTGCGGGCTGGACTAGCGGGGGAACGCAAGAGACCCAGTACTTC. The encoded protein is CASSAGWTSGGTQETQYF.

The V and J genes are TRBV7-2 and TRBJ2-2; 8 nucleotides match TRBD2. The CDR3 runs 16 residues. V shed 5 bases, J shed 0 bases, and the junction held 5 bases outside the gene matches. Per germline, CDR1 SGHTA and CDR2 FQGNSA. The CDR3 nucleotides are TGTGCCAGCAGCCAGACTAGCGTAACGAACACCGGGGAGCTGTTTTTT. Its protein is CASSQTSVTNTGELFF.

V is TRBV9 and J is TRBJ2-7; 7 nucleotides align to TRBD1. Losses at the gene ends were 4 bases for V and 6 bases for J; bases not matched to a gene: 10. The germline V gene encodes CDR1 SGDLS and CDR2 YYNGEE. This CDR3 region has 14 residues. CDR3 sequence (DNA): TGTGCCAGCAGCTCGACGACAGGGACGGGCGAGCAGTACTTC. This translates into CASSSTTGTGEQYF.